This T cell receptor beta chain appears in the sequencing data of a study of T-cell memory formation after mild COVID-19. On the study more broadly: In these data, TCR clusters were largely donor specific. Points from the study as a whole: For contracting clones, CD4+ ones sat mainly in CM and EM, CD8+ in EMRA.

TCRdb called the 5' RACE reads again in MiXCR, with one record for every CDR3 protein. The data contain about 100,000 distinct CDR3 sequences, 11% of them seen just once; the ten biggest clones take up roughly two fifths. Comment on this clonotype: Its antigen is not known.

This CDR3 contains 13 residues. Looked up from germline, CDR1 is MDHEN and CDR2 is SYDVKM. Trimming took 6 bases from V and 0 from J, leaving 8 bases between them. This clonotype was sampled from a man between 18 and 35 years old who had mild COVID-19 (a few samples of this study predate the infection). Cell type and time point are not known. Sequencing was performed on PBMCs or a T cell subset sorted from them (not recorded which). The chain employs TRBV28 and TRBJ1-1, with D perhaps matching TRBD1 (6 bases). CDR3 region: CASRDSMNTEAFF. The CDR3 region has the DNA TGTGCCAGCAGGGACAGTATGAACACTGAAGCTTTCTTT.